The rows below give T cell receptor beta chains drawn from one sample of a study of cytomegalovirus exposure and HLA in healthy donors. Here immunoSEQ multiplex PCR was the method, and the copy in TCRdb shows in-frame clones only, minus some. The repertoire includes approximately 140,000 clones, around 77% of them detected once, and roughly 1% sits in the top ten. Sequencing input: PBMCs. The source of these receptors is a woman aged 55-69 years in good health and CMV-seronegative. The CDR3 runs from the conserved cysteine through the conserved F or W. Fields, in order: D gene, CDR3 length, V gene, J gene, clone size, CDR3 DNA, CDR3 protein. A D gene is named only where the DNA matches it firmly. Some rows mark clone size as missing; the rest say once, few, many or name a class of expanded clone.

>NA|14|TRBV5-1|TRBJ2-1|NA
TGCGCCAGCAGCTTGACGTCAGGCCTTAATGAGCAGTTCTTC
CASSLTSGLNEQFF
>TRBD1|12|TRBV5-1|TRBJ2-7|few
TGCGCCAGCAGCCGTGGGGACAGCCTCCAATACTTC
CASSRGDSLQYF
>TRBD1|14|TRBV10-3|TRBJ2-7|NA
TGTGCCATCAGTGAAGGGACAGTGGCCTACGAGCAGTACTTC
CAISEGTVAYEQYF
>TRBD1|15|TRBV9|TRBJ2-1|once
TGTGCCAGCAGTTTACAGGGGACCCCCTACAATGAGCAGTTCTTC
CASSLQGTPYNEQFF
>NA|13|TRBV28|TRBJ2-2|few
TGTGCCAGCAGAACACAGGGTCCCGGGGAGCTGTTTTTT
CASRTQGPGELFF
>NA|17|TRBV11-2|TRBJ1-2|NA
TGTGCCAGCAGTCATCCTACCCCAGGGCTACAAAACTATGGCTACACCTTC
CASSHPTPGLQNYGYTF
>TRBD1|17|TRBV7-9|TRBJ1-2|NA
TGTGCCAGCAGCTTAGCCTCGTTACAGGGGGCCCGCTATGGCTACACCTTC
CASSLASLQGARYGYTF
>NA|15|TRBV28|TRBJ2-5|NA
TGTGCCAGCAGTTTGACTACCCCCGGGCGAGAGACCCAGTACTTC
CASSLTTPGRETQYF
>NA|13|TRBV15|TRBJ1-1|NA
TGTGCCACCAGACCCCATGGGGCCCCTGAAGCTTTCTTT
CATRPHGAPEAFF
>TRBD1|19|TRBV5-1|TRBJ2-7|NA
TGCGCCAGCAGCTTGACCACCGGGACAGGGGACCCGCGATCCTACGAGCAGTACTTC
CASSLTTGTGDPRSYEQYF
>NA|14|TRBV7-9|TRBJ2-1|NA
TGTGCCAGCAGCTTGTCGGGAGCGTCCAATGAGCAGTTCTTC
CASSLSGASNEQFF
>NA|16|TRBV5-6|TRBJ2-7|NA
TGTGCCAGCAGCCCTCCCAGCGGGCTAGAATCCTACGAGCAGTACTTC
CASSPPSGLESYEQYF
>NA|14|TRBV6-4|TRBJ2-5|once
TGTGCCAGCAGCGAGACGGCGGAGCGAGAGACCCAGTACTTC
CASSETAERETQYF
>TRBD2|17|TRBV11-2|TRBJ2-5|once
TGTGCCAGCAGCTTAGAAGGACTAGCGGGAGGGGGGGGGACCCAGTACTTC
CASSLEGLAGGGGTQYF
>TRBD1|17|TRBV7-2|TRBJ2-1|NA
TGTGCCAGCAGCTTAGGCGCGAGGACAGGGGGTTACAATGAGCAGTTCTTC
CASSLGARTGGYNEQFF
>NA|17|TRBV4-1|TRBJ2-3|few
TGCGCCAGCAGCCAAGGCATTGTCTCAGGTTTCTCCCCACAATTCGATTTT
CASSQGIVSGFSPQFDF
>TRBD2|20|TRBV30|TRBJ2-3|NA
TGTGCCTGGAGTGGAGAATATACGGGACTAGCGGGGCGTAGCACAGATACGCAGTATTTT
CAWSGEYTGLAGRSTDTQYF
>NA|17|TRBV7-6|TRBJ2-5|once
TGTGCCAGCAGCCTAAGACTCAGGGGGGTTCGTAGGGAGACCCAGTACTTC
CASSLRLRGVRRETQYF
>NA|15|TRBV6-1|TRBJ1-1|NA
TGTGCCAGCAGTGAAAAGCGGGTGGCGAACACTGAAGCTTTCTTT
CASSEKRVANTEAFF
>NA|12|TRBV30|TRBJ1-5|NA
TGTGCCTGGGGGAGGATAGGGCAGCCCCAGCATTTT
CAWGRIGQPQHF
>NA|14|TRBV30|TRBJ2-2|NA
TGTGCCTGGAAGTTAGTGCAGGCCAGCGGGGAGCTGTTTTTT
CAWKLVQASGELFF
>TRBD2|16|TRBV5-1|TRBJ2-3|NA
TGCGCCAGCAGAGGAGGTAGCGGGGGGATGACAGATACGCAGTATTTT
CASRGGSGGMTDTQYF
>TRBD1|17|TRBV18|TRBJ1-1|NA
TGTGCCAGCTCACCGCGCGAACAGGGGGCAGTGGTCACTGAAGCTTTCTTT
CASSPREQGAVVTEAFF
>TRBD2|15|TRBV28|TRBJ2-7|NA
TGTGCCAGCAGTTTTAGCGGGGGGGTCTCCTACGAGCAGTACTTC
CASSFSGGVSYEQYF
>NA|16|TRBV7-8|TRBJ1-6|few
TGTGCCAGCAGCTTAGAGGCCCCTAGTATCGGCTCACCCCTCCACTTT
CASSLEAPSIGSPLHF
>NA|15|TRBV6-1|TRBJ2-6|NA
TGTGCCAGCCGGGACGGGGGCTCTGGGGCCAACGTCCTGACTTTC
CASRDGGSGANVLTF
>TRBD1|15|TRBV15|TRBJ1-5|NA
TGTGCCACCAGCAGGGTCAGGGGGACAGGGGGACCCCAGCATTTT
CATSRVRGTGGPQHF
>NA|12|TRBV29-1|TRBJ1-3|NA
TGCAGCGTTGACAGCTCTGGAAACACCATATATTTT
CSVDSSGNTIYF
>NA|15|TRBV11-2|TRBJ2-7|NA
TGTGCCAGCAGCTTAAGGGTGAGGGTGGTCCACGAGCAGTACTTC
CASSLRVRVVHEQYF
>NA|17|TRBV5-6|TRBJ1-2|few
TGTGCCAGCAGCTCCATTCACCTGCAGGCCCCACACTATGGCTACACCTTC
CASSSIHLQAPHYGYTF
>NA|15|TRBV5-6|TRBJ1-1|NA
TGTGCCAGCAGCTTGGAACCAGGGGCCACCAACGGAGCTTTCTTT
CASSLEPGATNGAFF
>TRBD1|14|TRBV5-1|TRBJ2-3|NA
TGCGCCAGCAGTTTACAGGGGAGCACAGATACGCAGTATTTT
CASSLQGSTDTQYF
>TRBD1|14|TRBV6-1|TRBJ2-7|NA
TGTGCCAGCAGTGGGACAGGGACTTACTACGAGCAGTACTTC
CASSGTGTYYEQYF
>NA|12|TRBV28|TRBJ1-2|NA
TGTGCCAGCAGGCAGACAGTGTATGGCTACACCTTC
CASRQTVYGYTF
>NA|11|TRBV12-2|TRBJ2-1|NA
TGTGCAAGTCGCTTGTACTTGAGGCAGTTCTTC
CASRLYLRQFF
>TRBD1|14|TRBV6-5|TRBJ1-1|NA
TGTGCCAGCAGTCTGCAGGGGGGTCACACTGAAGCTTTCTTT
CASSLQGGHTEAFF
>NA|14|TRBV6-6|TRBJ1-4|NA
TGTGCCAGCCGACCGGGGTCATCTAATGAAAAACTGTTTTTT
CASRPGSSNEKLFF
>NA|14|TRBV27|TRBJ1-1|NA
TGTGCCAGCAGTTTATCCACAGTTAGCGCTGAAGCTTTCTTT
CASSLSTVSAEAFF
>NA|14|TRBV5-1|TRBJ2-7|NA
TGCGCCAGCAGCTTGGCCCAGCGTCCCTACGAGCAGTACTTC
CASSLAQRPYEQYF
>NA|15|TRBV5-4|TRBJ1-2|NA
TGTGCCAGCAGCCCTGACGGAAAGGGGCACTATGGCTACACCTTC
CASSPDGKGHYGYTF
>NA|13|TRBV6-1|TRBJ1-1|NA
TGTGCCAGCAGTGAAAAAGGGGACACTGAAGCTTTCTTT
CASSEKGDTEAFF
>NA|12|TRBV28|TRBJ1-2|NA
TGTGCCAGCAGTCGAACAATCTATGGCTACACCTTC
CASSRTIYGYTF
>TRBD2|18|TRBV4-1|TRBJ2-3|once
TGCGCCAGCAGCCCCCGACTAGCGGGAGGGCCTGACACAGATACGCAGTATTTT
CASSPRLAGGPDTDTQYF
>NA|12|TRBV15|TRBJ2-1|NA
TGTGCCACCAGCGAAGCCAGGGGTTTGCAGTTCTTC
CATSEARGLQFF
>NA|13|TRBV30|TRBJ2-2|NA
TGTGCCTGGAGTGAACGAGGCGCCGGGGAGCTGTTTTTT
CAWSERGAGELFF
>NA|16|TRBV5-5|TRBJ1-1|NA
TGTGCCAGCAGCTTGGAGGCAGGGGTAATGAACACTGAAGCTTTCTTT
CASSLEAGVMNTEAFF
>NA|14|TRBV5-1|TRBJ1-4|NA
TGCGCCAGCAGCCAGGGTATAACTAATGAAAAACTGTTTTTT
CASSQGITNEKLFF
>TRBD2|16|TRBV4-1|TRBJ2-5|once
TGCGCCAGCAGCCAACCTCTAGCGAATCGGGGGGGGACCCAGTACTTC
CASSQPLANRGGTQYF
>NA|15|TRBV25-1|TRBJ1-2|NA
TGTGCCAGCAGTGACCCCCAGGGCACTAACTATGGCTACACCTTC
CASSDPQGTNYGYTF
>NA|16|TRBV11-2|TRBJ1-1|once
TGTGCCAGCAGCTTCTCCGTGGGGACTATGAACACTGAAGCTTTCTTT
CASSFSVGTMNTEAFF
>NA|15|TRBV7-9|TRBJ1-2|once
TGTGCCAGCAGCGTCGGGGGGACACAATACGGTGGCTACACCTTC
CASSVGGTQYGGYTF
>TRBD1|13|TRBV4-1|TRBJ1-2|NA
TGCGCCAGCAGCCAAACAGGGGGAGGTGGCTACACCTTC
CASSQTGGGGYTF
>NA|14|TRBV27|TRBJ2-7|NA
TGTGCCAGCAAGTCAGGGGCCGCCCCCTACGAGCAGTACTTC
CASKSGAAPYEQYF
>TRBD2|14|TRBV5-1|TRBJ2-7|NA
TGCGCCAGCAGCTTGGTAGGCGGGAGCTACGAGCAGTACTTC
CASSLVGGSYEQYF
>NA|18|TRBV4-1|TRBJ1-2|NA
TGCGCCAGCAGCCAAGAGGATGGAGGGGTTGGGGTTGAGAATGGCTACACCTTC
CASSQEDGGVGVENGYTF